This section outlines one T cell receptor beta chain sequence together with its context. Its antigen is unknown. The read ends 3 residues early relative to the CDR3; the germline J gene fills the gap. The data originate from a study of T cells in women clearing cervical HPV infection (dated by TCRdb to 2016 to 2019). With regard to the full study: The cases were 25 women with histologically confirmed HPV16-related CIN3 or worse, and 2 of those women had invasive cancers. The approximately 25 controls were women who cleared a single incident HPV16 infection within 12 months without developing precancer or cancer. The parent cohort enrolled around 10,000 women aged 18 or older in Guanacaste, Costa Rica, during about 1992 to 1995 and followed them for approximately 7 years. An exploratory proof-of-principle case-control study, nested within the Guanacaste HPV Natural History Study in Costa Rica, was conducted to compare TCR repertoires across cervical HPV16 outcomes. Quality controls consisted of five blinded duplicates per group, for a total of some 60 samples made up of 50 participants and ten or so replicates. A median age of roughly 33 years was observed in cases versus 37 to 45 in controls, and no significant differences in baseline characteristics were found. Since only a few of the women had HLA typing available, the possibility that HLA type was acting as a confounder could not be ruled out. Blood from cases was drawn at the visit where the lesion was first identified, while blood from controls was drawn once the infection was no longer detected. Cases were matched to controls by age within five years and by the year the sample was collected. For cases, a median interval of nearly 150 days, with an interquartile range of 90 to 200 days, was observed between lesion detection and blood sampling.

The immunoSEQ assay used multiplex PCR to amplify TCR beta CDR3 regions from an average of roughly 1.2 ug of genomic DNA per sample. To correct primer bias, the assay used a complete synthetic TCR repertoire to set an amplification baseline. The amplicons were sequenced on the Illumina platform. The authors processed their data as follows. Sequence errors were corrected by clustering with frequency ratios and a modified nearest-neighbor algorithm, and the sequences were then analyzed in the immunoSEQ Analyzer using IMGT gene definitions. TCR richness and evenness were averaged over 20 rarefaction repeats at each rarefaction depth, excluding samples with fewer sequences than the depth. Wilcoxon rank sum tests with FDR correction were used to compare V, D and J gene relative abundances between the groups. In the blinded duplicates, the intraclass correlation was around 96% for TCR richness and averaged about 80% across 66 gene segments. What TCRdb holds here is the immuneACCESS table cut down to in-frame rearrangements. Part of the clones is not present; checked against another copy, under half of the missing clones reflect an unresolved V gene, and the others are unexplained. For V, J and clone size, that table is used; D and trimming come from the DNA. The sample table includes more than 20,000 clones. The ten biggest clones cover 2.5% to 3.5% of the sample.

The study at large found these results: Because the number of T cells per sample was unknown, the richness differences could reflect varying T-cell content rather than repertoire biology. Lower TRBV6-7 relative abundance was observed in cases than in controls (roughly 0.11% versus 0.16%; Bonferroni P = 0.0008). Because of the cross-sectional design, the study could not determine whether the associations came before infection or resulted from infection, and neither effector/memory subsets nor HPV-specific T cells were isolated. TCR repertoire richness was significantly higher in CIN3+ cases than in controls across sequencing depths, while evenness did not differ. Cases were distinguished from controls with an estimated AUC of about 0.8 by random forest classifiers combining richness and V gene abundances.

Every participant had a single incident cervical HPV16 infection, and women with prevalent HPV16 infections were excluded. Cervical HPV DNA was detected by MY09/MY11 PCR, and genotyping was performed by dot-blot hybridization. About 14 mL of heparinized blood was centrifuged, after which the buffy coat was aliquoted, frozen at -30 degrees C, and then stored at -80 degrees C. QIAGEN kits were used to extract genomic DNA from buffy coat specimens. The CDR3 contains 15 residues, cysteine and phenylalanine counted. The 36 bases shown cover part of the CDR3, and their frame starts at base 1. V is pruned by 5 bases and J by 5 bases, leaving 9 bases of the junction without a gene match. The germline V gene provides CDR1 SGHAT and CDR2 FQNNGV.

The chain joins TRBV11-2 to TRBJ2-1, with 7 middle bases fitting TRBD2. The sequence was obtained from a woman between 18 and 70 years old with a cervical HPV16 infection that either progressed to CIN3+ or cleared (not recorded which). The specimen sequenced was blood buffy coat. The CDR3 bases that were read are TGTGCCAGCAGCCGGGCTATAGCGGGCGACAATGAG. It translates to CASSRAIAGDNE. The whole CDR3 is CASSRAIAGDNEQFF.